The rows below give T cell receptor beta chains drawn from one sample of a study of T cells expressing NK-cell markers. Each CDR3 protein gets one entry in TCRdb, which reprocessed the 5' RACE reads and gives no DNA. This specimen shows roughly 350,000 distinct CDR3 sequences; the ten leading clones hold around 5%. The sample consisted of blood T cells: a sorted CD56 or NKG2C T cell subset, CD4+ or CD8+ T cells, or bulk PBMC T cells (not recorded which). These receptors originate from a man between 18 and 69 years old in good health. Both conserved end residues are part of each CDR3.

V	J	CDR3
TRBV7-2	TRBJ2-2	CASSLGLRLRNTGELFF
TRBV5-4	TRBJ2-1	CASSLGLSSGGAYNEQFF
TRBV5-4	TRBJ2-5	CASSPLNRGVQETQYF
TRBV6-1	TRBJ2-1	CASSGSLGSSYNEQFF
TRBV18	TRBJ2-2	CASPGKKKPLRAPGSCFF
TRBV7-9	TRBJ2-2	CASNRAGDTGELFF
TRBV5-1	TRBJ1-1	CASTLPSKGARAFF
TRBV20-1	TRBJ2-5	CSAIPGQRQETQYF
TRBV18	TRBJ2-7	CASSPMTGALHEQYF
TRBV20-1	TRBJ2-7	CSARPDSTEQYF
TRBV7-2	TRBJ2-5	CASSLTGTFQETQYF
TRBV9	TRBJ1-1	CASSAQGAVTEAFF
TRBV7-9	TRBJ1-1	CASSSWDSLNTEAFF
TRBV19	TRBJ1-2	CASNIRDSGYTF
TRBV14	TRBJ1-2	CASSPPGQGATVRTGYTF
TRBV12-3/TRBV12-4	TRBJ1-2	CASSLGSYSYTF
TRBV20-1	TRBJ1-3	CSARDSFQSGNTIYF
TRBV3-1	TRBJ2-5	CASSEAGGPSKTQYF
TRBV19	TRBJ1-5	CASSPDRVSGQPQHF
TRBV7-3	TRBJ2-7	CASSWGQGAPYEQYF
TRBV20-1	TRBJ1-5	CSALTGQGGNQPQHF
TRBV12-3/TRBV12-4	TRBJ1-4	CASRTLAPEKLFF
TRBV6-2/TRBV6-3	TRBJ1-4	CASIGRLRANEKLFF
TRBV14	TRBJ2-7	CASSQVGATYEQYF
TRBV7-9	TRBJ1-3	CASDGVLKTGNTIYF
TRBV10-3	TRBJ1-6	CATGQENSPLHF
TRBV28	TRBJ2-3	CASSHRGQRGTQYF
TRBV5-1	TRBJ2-1	CASSPERGGVYNEQFF
TRBV28	TRBJ1-1	CASRIGSNTEAFF
TRBV5-1	TRBJ2-1	CASSLSRLDSSYNEQFF
TRBV21-1	TRBJ1-6	CASSNDSPLHF
TRBV12-3/TRBV12-4	TRBJ1-2	CATSQGGYGYTF
TRBV18	TRBJ2-1	CASSPGGDEQFF
TRBV7-9	TRBJ2-5	CASSYVGGGKETQYF
TRBV6-2/TRBV6-3	TRBJ2-7	CASSSQGSYEQYF
TRBV5-1	TRBJ2-1	CASSFSVGGGVNIYNEQFF
TRBV2	TRBJ1-5	CASSGGDVQPQHF
TRBV3-1	TRBJ2-5	CASSRRSSDKTQYF
TRBV2	TRBJ1-1	CASSVSRGLNTEAFF
TRBV19	TRBJ1-4	CASISRNNEKLFF
TRBV12-3/TRBV12-4	TRBJ1-4	CASSPSTGGKEKLFF
TRBV25-1	TRBJ2-7	CASTLTGTYEQYF
TRBV29-1	TRBJ2-7	CSAMGTGEHEQYF
TRBV28	TRBJ2-2	CASSSRDLTKANTGELFF
TRBV5-1	TRBJ2-2	CASSLVSGVNTGELFF
TRBV6-5	TRBJ2-3	CASSWTSGGHQGTDTQYF
TRBV28	TRBJ2-3	CASSPVRASTDTQYF
TRBV27	TRBJ1-1	CASIFNTEAFF
TRBV5-1	TRBJ1-1	CASRRTGQEDTEAFF
TRBV7-9	TRBJ1-2	CASAPPLGGGANYGYTF
TRBV27	TRBJ2-5	CASRRQRSYQETQYF
TRBV7-8	TRBJ1-5	CASSRNPGTGGNQPQHF